This TCR beta chain comes out of a study of cytomegalovirus exposure and HLA in healthy donors. Points from the study as a whole: Published work reported that the classifier diagnosed cytomegalovirus status with high specificity and sensitivity.

In the case of this clone: The antigen remains unidentified.

Between the trimmed V and J ends, which lost 1 base and 4 bases, there was a span of 11 bases. Germline CDR1 is MNHEY and CDR2 is SMNVEV (reference sequence). This CDR3 is 15 amino acids long. In the PCR, 60 Vbeta and 13 Jbeta primers were used. Clones were sequenced by immunoSEQ multiplex PCR, and TCRdb holds only the in-frame ones, with some missing. Among 95,000 to 110,000 clones listed, around 77% were seen once. The J gene is TRBJ1-3, the V gene TRBV27; possibly TRBD1 for D (6 bases). Sequencing used PBMCs. This clonotype originated in a man between 18 and 29 years old in good health and CMV-seronegative. In DNA form, the CDR3 reads TGTGCCAGCAGTTTATACCAGGGGCTCGGAAACACCATATATTTT. Protein: CASSLYQGLGNTIYF.